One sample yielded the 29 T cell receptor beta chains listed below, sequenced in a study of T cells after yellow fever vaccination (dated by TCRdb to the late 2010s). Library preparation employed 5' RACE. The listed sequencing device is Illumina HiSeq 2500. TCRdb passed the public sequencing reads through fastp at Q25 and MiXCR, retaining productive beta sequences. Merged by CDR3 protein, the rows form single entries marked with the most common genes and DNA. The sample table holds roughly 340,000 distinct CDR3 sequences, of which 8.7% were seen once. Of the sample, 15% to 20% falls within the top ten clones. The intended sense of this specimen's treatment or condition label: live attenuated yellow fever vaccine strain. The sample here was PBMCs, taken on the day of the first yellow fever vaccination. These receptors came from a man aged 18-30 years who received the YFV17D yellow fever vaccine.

CDR3 DNA sequence: TGCAGTGCTAGATTCGGACTAGCCGACAATGAGCAGTTCTTC. It codes for CSARFGLADNEQFF. The chain carries TRBV20-1 and TRBJ2-1; 8 positions agree with TRBD2. The CDR3 is made up of 14 amino acids. CDR1 and CDR2 from the germline V gene are DFQATT and SNEGSKA (reference sequence). Unmatched junction bases numbered 5, after V lost 2 bases and J lost 5 bases.

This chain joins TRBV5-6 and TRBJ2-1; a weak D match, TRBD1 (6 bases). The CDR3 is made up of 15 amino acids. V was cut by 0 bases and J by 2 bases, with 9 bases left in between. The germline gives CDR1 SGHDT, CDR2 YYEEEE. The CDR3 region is CASSLGRGPYNEQFF. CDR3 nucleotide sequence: TGTGCCAGCAGCTTGGGCAGGGGTCCCTACAATGAGCAGTTCTTC.

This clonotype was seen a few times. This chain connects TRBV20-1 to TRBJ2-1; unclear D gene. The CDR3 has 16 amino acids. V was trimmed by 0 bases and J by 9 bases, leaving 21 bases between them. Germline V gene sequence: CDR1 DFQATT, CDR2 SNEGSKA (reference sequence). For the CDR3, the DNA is TGCAGTGCTAGAGATGTAGGGCTTTCCCATATGGGTGAGCAGTTCTTC. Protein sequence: CSARDVGLSHMGEQFF.

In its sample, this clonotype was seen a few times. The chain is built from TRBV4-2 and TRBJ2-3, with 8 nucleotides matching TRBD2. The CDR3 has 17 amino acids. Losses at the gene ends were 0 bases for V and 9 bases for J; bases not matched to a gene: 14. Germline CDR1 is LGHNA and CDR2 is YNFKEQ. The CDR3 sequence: CASSQDSAGASELTQYF. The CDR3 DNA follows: TGTGCCAGCAGCCAAGATTCAGCGGGGGCCTCGGAGCTGACGCAGTATTTT.

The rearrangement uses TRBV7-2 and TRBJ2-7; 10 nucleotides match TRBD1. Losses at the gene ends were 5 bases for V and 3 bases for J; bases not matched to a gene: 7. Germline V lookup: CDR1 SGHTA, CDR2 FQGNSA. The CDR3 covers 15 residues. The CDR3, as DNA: TGTGCCAGCAGCACCCAGACAGGGGGCTTCTACGAGCAGTACTTC. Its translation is CASSTQTGGFYEQYF. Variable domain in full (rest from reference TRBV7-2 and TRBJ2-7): GAGVSQSPSNKVTEKGKDVELRCDPISGHTALYWYRQSLGQGLEFLIYFQGNSAPDKSGLPSDRFSAERTGGSVSTLTIQRTQQEDSAVYLCASSTQTGGFYEQYFGPGTRLTVT.

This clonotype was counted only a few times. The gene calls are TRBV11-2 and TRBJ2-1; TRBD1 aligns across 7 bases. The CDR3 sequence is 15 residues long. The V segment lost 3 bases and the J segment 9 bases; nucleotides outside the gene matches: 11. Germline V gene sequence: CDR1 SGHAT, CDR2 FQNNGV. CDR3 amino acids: CASSFDRVFGSEQFF. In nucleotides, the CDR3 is TGTGCCAGCAGCTTCGACAGGGTTTTTGGCTCTGAGCAGTTCTTC.

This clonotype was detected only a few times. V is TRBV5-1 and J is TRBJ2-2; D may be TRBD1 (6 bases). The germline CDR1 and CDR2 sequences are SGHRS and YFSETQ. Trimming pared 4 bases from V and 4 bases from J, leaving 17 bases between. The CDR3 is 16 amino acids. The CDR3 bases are TGCGCCAGCAGCCCGCTGACCGGGACATCCACCGGGGAGCTGTTTTTT. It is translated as CASSPLTGTSTGELFF.

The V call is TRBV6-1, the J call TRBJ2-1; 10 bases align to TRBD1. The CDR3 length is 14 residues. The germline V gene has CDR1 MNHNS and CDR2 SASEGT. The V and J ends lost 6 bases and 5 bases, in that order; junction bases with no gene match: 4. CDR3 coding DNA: TGTGCCAGCAGCCCCGGGACAGGGGACAATGAGCAGTTCTTC. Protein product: CASSPGTGDNEQFF.

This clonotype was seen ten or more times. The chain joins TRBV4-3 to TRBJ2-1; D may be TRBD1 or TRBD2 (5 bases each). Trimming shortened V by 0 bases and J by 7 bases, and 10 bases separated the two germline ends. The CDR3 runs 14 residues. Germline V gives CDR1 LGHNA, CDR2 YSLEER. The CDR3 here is CASSQESWGNEQFF. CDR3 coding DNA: TGCGCCAGCAGCCAAGAAAGTTGGGGGAATGAGCAGTTCTTC.

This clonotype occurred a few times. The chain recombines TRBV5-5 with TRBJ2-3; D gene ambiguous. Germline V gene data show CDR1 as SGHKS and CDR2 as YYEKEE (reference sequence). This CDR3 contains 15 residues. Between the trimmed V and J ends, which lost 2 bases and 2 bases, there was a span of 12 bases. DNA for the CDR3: TGTGCCAGCAGCTTTTTTCGAGGATTCACAGATACGCAGTATTTT. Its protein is CASSFFRGFTDTQYF. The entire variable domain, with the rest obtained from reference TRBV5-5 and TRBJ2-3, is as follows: DAGVTQSPTHLIKTRGQQVTLRCSPISGHKSVSWYQQVLGQGPQFIFQYYEKEERGRGNFPDRFSARQFPNYSSELNVNALLLGDSALYLCASSFFRGFTDTQYFGPGTRLTVL.

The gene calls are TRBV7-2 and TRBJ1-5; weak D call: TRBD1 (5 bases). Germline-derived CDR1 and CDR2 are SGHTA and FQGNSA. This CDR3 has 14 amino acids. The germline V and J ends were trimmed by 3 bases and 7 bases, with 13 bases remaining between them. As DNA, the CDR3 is TGTGCCAGCAGCTTCTCGGGGGGAGGCCAGCCCCAGCATTTT. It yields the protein CASSFSGGGQPQHF.

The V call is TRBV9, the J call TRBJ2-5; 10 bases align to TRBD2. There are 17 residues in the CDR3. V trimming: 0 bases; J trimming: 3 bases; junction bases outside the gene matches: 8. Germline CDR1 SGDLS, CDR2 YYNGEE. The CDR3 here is CASSVGWSGGAEETQYF. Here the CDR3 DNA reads TGTGCCAGCAGCGTAGGTTGGAGCGGGGGGGCCGAAGAGACCCAGTACTTC. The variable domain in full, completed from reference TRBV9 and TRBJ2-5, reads DSGVTQTPKHLITATGQRVTLRCSPRSGDLSVYWYQQSLDQGLQFLIQYYNGEERAKGNILERFSAQQFPDLHSELNLSSLELGDSALYFCASSVGWSGGAEETQYFGPGTRLLVL.

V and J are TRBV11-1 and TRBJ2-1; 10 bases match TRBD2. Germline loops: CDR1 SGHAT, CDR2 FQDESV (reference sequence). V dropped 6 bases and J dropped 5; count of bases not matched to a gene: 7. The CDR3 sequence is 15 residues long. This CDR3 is CASSLGTSVDNEQFF. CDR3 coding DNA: TGTGCCAGCAGTCTCGGGACTAGCGTTGACAATGAGCAGTTCTTC.

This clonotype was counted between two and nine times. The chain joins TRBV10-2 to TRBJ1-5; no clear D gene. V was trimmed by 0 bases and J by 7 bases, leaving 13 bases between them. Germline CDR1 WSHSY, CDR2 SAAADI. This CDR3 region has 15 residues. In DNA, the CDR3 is TGCGCCAGCAGTGAGTCGACTCAGGCGTTCCAGCCCCAGCATTTT. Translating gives CASSESTQAFQPQHF.

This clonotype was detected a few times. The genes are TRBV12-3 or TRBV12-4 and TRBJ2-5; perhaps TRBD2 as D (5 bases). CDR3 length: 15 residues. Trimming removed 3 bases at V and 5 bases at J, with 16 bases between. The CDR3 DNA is TGTGCCAGCAGTTTCCCGGGGATGGGGAAGGAGACCCAGTACTTC. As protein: CASSFPGMGKETQYF.

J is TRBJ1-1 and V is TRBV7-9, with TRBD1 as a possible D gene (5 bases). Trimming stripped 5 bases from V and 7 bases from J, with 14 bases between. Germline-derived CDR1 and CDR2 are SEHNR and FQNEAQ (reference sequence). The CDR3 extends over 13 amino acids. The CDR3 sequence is CASSLGVTDEAFF. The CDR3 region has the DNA TGTGCCAGCAGCCTAGGGGTTACGGATGAAGCTTTCTTT.

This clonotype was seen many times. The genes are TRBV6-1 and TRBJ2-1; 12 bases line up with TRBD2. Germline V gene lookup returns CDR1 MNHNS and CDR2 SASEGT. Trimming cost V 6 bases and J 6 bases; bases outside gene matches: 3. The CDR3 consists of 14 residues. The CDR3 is CASRTSGGLNEQFF. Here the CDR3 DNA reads TGTGCCAGCAGGACTAGCGGGGGCCTCAATGAGCAGTTCTTC.

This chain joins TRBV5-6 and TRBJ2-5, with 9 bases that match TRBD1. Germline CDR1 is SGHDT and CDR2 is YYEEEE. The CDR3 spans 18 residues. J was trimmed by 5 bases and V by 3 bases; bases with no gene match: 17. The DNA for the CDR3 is TGTGCCAGCAGCTCAACCCCACCTCGGGACAGGGACCGGGAGACCCAGTACTTC. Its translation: CASSSTPPRDRDRETQYF.

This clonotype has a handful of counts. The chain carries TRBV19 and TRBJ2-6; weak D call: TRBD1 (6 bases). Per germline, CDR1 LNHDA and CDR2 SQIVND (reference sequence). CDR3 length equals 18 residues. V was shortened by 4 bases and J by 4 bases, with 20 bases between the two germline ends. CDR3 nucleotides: TGTGCCAGTAGTACGCCGGGACACCCTGAGGTGGGGGCCAACGTCCTGACTTTC. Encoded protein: CASSTPGHPEVGANVLTF.

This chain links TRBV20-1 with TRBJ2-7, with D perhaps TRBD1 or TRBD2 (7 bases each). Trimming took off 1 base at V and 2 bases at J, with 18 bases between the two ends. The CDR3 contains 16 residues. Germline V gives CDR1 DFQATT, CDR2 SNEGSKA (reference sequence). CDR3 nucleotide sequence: TGCAGTGCTAGAGGCGGGCCGACAGGGAGGGCCTACGAGCAGTACTTC. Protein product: CSARGGPTGRAYEQYF.

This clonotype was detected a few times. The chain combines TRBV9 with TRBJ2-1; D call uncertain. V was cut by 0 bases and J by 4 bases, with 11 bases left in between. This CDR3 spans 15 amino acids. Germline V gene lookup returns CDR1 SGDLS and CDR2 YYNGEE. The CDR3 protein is CASSVDPGWYNEQFF. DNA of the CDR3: TGTGCCAGCAGCGTAGATCCGGGTTGGTACAATGAGCAGTTCTTC.

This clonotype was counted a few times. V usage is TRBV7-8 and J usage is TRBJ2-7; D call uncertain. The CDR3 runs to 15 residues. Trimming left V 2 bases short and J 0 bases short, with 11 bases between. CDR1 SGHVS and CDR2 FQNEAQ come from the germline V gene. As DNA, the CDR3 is TGTGCCAGCAGCTTAATGGATAGTCCCTCCTACGAGCAGTACTTC. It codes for CASSLMDSPSYEQYF.

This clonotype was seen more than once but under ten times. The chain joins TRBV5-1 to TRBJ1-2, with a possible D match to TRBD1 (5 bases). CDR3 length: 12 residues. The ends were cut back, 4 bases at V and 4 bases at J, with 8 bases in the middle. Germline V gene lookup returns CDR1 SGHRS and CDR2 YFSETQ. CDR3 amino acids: CASSKDIYGYTF. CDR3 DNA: TGCGCCAGCAGCAAGGACATCTATGGCTACACCTTC.

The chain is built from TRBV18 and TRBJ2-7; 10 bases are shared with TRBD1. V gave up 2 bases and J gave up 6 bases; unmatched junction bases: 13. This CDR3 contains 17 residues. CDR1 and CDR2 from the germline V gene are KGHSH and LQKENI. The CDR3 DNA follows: TGTGCCAGCTCACCAGACAGGGGGCGGATCGATCCCCGCGAGCAGTACTTC. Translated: CASSPDRGRIDPREQYF.

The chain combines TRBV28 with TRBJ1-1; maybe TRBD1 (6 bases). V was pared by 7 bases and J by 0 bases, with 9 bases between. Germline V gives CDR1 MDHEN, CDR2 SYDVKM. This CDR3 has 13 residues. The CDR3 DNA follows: TGTGCCAGCACCGGGGGCATGAACACTGAAGCTTTCTTT. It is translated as CASTGGMNTEAFF.

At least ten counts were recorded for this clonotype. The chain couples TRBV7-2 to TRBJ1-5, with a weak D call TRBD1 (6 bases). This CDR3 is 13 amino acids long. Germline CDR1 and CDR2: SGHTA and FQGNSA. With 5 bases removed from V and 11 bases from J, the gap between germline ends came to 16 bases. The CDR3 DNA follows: TGTGCCAGCAGCGTAAGGGGGGATCAAGCCCAGCATTTT. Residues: CASSVRGDQAQHF.

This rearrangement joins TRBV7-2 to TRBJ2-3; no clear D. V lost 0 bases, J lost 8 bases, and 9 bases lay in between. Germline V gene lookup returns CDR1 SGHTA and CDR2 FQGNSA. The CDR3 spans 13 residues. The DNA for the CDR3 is TGTGCCAGCAGCTTAGCTTCCCTGGGTACGCAGTATTTT. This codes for CASSLASLGTQYF.

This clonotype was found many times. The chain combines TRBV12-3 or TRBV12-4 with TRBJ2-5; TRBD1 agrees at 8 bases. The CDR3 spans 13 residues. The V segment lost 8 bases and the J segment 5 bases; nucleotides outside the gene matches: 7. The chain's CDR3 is CASGDRGVETQYF. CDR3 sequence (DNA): TGTGCCAGCGGAGACAGGGGCGTCGAGACCCAGTACTTC.

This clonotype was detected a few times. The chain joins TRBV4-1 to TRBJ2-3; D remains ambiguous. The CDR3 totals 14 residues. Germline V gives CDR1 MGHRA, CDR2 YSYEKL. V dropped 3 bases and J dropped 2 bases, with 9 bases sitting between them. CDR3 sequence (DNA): TGCGCCAGCAGCCATCTAGGTACCACAGATACGCAGTATTTT. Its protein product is CASSHLGTTDTQYF.